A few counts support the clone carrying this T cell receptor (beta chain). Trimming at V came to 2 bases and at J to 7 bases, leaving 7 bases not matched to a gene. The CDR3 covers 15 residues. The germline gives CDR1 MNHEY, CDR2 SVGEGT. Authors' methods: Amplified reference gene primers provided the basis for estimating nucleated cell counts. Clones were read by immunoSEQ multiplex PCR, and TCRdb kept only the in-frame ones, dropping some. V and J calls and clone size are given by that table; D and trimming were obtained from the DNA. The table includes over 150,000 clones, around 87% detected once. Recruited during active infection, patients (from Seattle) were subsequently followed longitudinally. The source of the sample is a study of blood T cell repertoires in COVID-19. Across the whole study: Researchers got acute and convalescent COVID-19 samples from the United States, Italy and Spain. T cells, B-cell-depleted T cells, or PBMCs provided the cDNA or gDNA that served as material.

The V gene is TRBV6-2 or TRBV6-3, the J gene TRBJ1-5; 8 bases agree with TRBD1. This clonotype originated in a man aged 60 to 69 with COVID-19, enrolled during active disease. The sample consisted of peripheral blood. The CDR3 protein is CASSYGGTGGQPQHF. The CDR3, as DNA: TGTGCCAGCAGTTACGGGGGGACAGGCGGGCAGCCCCAGCATTTT.